These 27 T cell receptor beta chains were all obtained from the same sample, sequenced in a study of response to subunit inactivated influenza vaccine. One entry per CDR3 protein results from TCRdb running MiXCR on the RT-PCR reads. The table has about 520,000 distinct CDR3 sequences, around 25% seen once. The starting material was CD4+ T cells sorted from PBMCs, obtained 5 to 6 days after vaccination. Receptors were obtained from a middle-aged man who received an inactivated influenza vaccine.

V is TRBV10-2 and J is TRBJ2-7; D is perhaps TRBD1 (5 bases). The CDR3 is made up of 13 amino acids. V was cut by 5 bases and J by 0 bases, with 8 bases left in between. Germline CDR1 reads WSHSY; CDR2 reads SAAADI. The CDR3 DNA reads TGCGCCAGCAGTCAGACAGACTCCTACGAGCAGTACTTC. It yields the protein CASSQTDSYEQYF.

This clonotype was recorded a few times. This chain links TRBV18 with TRBJ2-5; 14 bases agree with TRBD2. CDR1 and CDR2 from the germline V gene are KGHSH and LQKENI. Trimming took 6 bases from V and 6 from J; bases not matched to a gene: 6. The CDR3 spans 15 residues. CDR3 protein: CASSTGTSGGQTQYF. The CDR3 nucleotides are TGTGCCAGCTCGACCGGGACTAGCGGGGGACAGACCCAGTACTTC.

This clonotype occurred many times. This chain uses TRBV5-1 with TRBJ2-1, with a possible D match to TRBD1 (5 bases). V was cut by 0 bases and J by 6 bases, with 10 bases left in between. CDR3 length equals 14 residues. Per germline, CDR1 SGHRS and CDR2 YFSETQ. As DNA, the CDR3 is TGCGCCAGCAGCTTGGTCGCAGGGTCCAATGAGCAGTTCTTC. Its protein product is CASSLVAGSNEQFF. The variable domain in full, with the rest retrieved from reference TRBV5-1 and TRBJ2-1, is KAGVTQTPRYLIKTRGQQVTLSCSPISGHRSVSWYQQTPGQGLQFLFEYFSETQRNKGNFPGRFSGRQFSNSRSEMNVSTLELGDSALYLCASSLVAGSNEQFFGPGTRLTVL.

This clonotype was detected a few times. The rearrangement uses TRBV7-9 and TRBJ2-7; 13 bases line up with TRBD2. The CDR3 length is 17 residues. V lost 5 bases and J lost 3; bases outside the gene matches: 10. From germline, CDR1 is SEHNR and CDR2 FQNEAQ (reference sequence). The CDR3: CASSPHPGTSGNYEQYF. The CDR3 region has the DNA TGTGCCAGCAGCCCCCATCCCGGGACTAGCGGGAACTACGAGCAGTACTTC.

This rearrangement joins TRBV12-3 or TRBV12-4 to TRBJ1-3, with 7 positions matching TRBD1. The J segment lost 0 bases and the V segment lost 6 bases, leaving 5 bases of the junction unmatched. The CDR3 has 15 amino acids. This chain's CDR3 is CASRQGTDSGNTIYF. DNA for the CDR3: TGTGCCAGCAGACAGGGGACGGACTCTGGAAACACCATATATTTT.

This chain links TRBV5-1 with TRBJ2-5; D ambiguous. Germline values: CDR1 SGHRS, CDR2 YFSETQ. V dropped 4 bases and J dropped 4 bases, with 11 bases sitting between them. The CDR3 runs to 13 residues. CDR3 loop: CASSPGISETQYF. DNA of the CDR3: TGCGCCAGCAGCCCGGGCATCTCAGAGACCCAGTACTTC.

This clonotype has just a few counts. This chain links TRBV7-8 with TRBJ2-2; TRBD2 is a possible D gene (6 bases). The CDR3 has 16 amino acids. Germline-derived CDR1 and CDR2 are SGHVS and FQNEAQ. V gave up 0 bases and J gave up 4 bases, with 12 bases separating them. CDR3 sequence: CASSLAEPGLTGELFF. Written as DNA, the CDR3 is TGTGCCAGCAGCTTAGCGGAGCCGGGACTCACCGGGGAGCTGTTTTTT.

The chain has TRBV7-2 and TRBJ2-7; 7 nucleotides align to TRBD2. The J segment lost 3 bases and the V segment lost 1 base, leaving 3 bases of the junction unmatched. CDR1 is SGHTA and CDR2 is FQGNSA in the germline V gene. CDR3 length: 14 amino acids. The CDR3 reads CASSLVGTNYEQYF. The DNA for the CDR3 is TGTGCCAGCAGCTTAGTCGGGACTAACTACGAGCAGTACTTC.

V usage is TRBV20-1 and J usage is TRBJ2-7; perhaps D is TRBD1 or TRBD2 (6 bases each). The CDR3 covers 14 residues. The germline CDR1 and CDR2 sequences are DFQATT and SNEGSKA (reference sequence). V gave up 3 bases and J gave up 4 bases, with 16 bases separating them. The CDR3 is CSARRSQGRYEQYF. CDR3 in DNA: TGCAGTGCTAGGCGGTCCCAGGGGAGGTACGAGCAGTACTTC.

In its sample, this clonotype was seen once. The chain combines TRBV3-1 with TRBJ2-7, with D possibly matching TRBD2 (6 bases). The V end lost 0 bases, the J end lost 6 bases, and 15 bases lay between the germline ends. The CDR3 contains 15 residues. Germline-derived CDR1 and CDR2 are LGHDT and YNNKEL (reference sequence). CDR3 sequence reads: CASSQDSLAKGEQYF. The CDR3 nucleotides are TGTGCCAGCAGCCAAGATAGCCTAGCGAAAGGCGAGCAGTACTTC.

This clonotype was detected only a few times. This chain connects TRBV15 to TRBJ2-7, with D possibly matching TRBD2 (5 bases). The CDR3 is 17 amino acids. Per germline, CDR1 LNHNV and CDR2 YYDKDF (reference sequence). The V gene lost 4 bases and the J gene lost 5 bases, with 24 bases spanning the gap. The CDR3 region is CATSITYGSAGKDEQYF. The CDR3 DNA follows: TGTGCCACCAGCATCACCTATGGGTCTGCCGGGAAGGACGAGCAGTACTTC.

The chain employs TRBV28 and TRBJ2-1; no clear D gene. Germline loops: CDR1 MDHEN, CDR2 SYDVKM. Deletions cut 2 bases from V and 2 bases from J, with 16 bases between. This CDR3 has 17 amino acids. DNA of the CDR3: TGTGCCAGCAGTTTAGGGGTAGGTGCTTACGCCTACAATGAGCAGTTCTTC. Residues: CASSLGVGAYAYNEQFF.

The gene calls are TRBV3-1 and TRBJ1-2; D possibly corresponds to TRBD1 (6 bases). V lost 3 bases, J lost 4 bases, and 18 bases lay in between. The CDR3 consists of 16 residues. Germline assignment: CDR1 LGHDT and CDR2 YNNKEL (reference sequence). CDR3: CASSQDTRGVGYGYTF. CDR3 bases: TGTGCCAGCAGCCAGGATACCAGGGGCGTCGGCTATGGCTACACCTTC.

The rearrangement uses TRBV9 and TRBJ2-5, with a weak D call TRBD2 (7 bases). The CDR3 extends over 16 amino acids. Germline V gene lookup returns CDR1 SGDLS and CDR2 YYNGEE. Trimming removed 3 bases from V and 5 bases from J, with 20 bases in between. CDR3 DNA sequence: TGTGCCAGCAGCGAGGGGGTTAGACTAGCTATTGAGACCCAGTACTTC. This gives the protein CASSEGVRLAIETQYF.

This chain connects TRBV12-3 or TRBV12-4 to TRBJ2-7, with D tentatively TRBD2 (6 bases). The V and J ends lost 3 bases and 4 bases respectively, with 16 bases between them. There are 15 residues in the CDR3. The CDR3 DNA sequence: TGTGCCAGCAGTTTGACAGCGGGCCAGGAGTACGAGCAGTACTTC. Translation gives CASSLTAGQEYEQYF.

This clonotype was seen repeatedly, ten times or more. V and J are TRBV6-2 or TRBV6-3 and TRBJ2-6, with D tentatively TRBD1 (5 bases). Trimming took 4 bases from V and 3 from J, leaving 10 bases between them. The CDR3 runs to 15 residues. Per the germline V gene, CDR1 is MNHEY and CDR2 is SVGEGT. Here the CDR3 DNA reads TGTGCCAGCAGTTCTACAGGCTTTGGGGCCAACGTCCTGACTTTC. Translated, it gives CASSSTGFGANVLTF.

This clonotype was seen ten or more times. The chain is built from TRBV10-2 and TRBJ2-7, with 12 positions matching TRBD2. The CDR3 is 14 amino acids. The germline V gene encodes CDR1 WSHSY and CDR2 SAAADI. V trimming: 6 bases; J trimming: 3 bases; junction bases outside the gene matches: 3. CDR3 sequence: CASRRTSGDYEQYF. CDR3 DNA: TGCGCCAGCAGGAGGACTAGCGGGGACTACGAGCAGTACTTC.

The V gene is TRBV14, the J gene TRBJ2-3; 9 nucleotides match TRBD2. V lost 5 bases, J lost 1 base, and 7 bases stayed unmatched. This CDR3 is 16 amino acids long. CDR1 and CDR2 (germline): SGHDN, FVKESK. The CDR3 reads CASSDGLAQRTDTQYF. CDR3 coding DNA: TGTGCCAGCAGCGACGGACTAGCGCAACGCACAGATACGCAGTATTTT.

The rearrangement links TRBV11-2 to TRBJ2-3, with TRBD2 matching over 9 bases. Germline-derived CDR1 and CDR2 are SGHAT and FQNNGV. Germline trimming cut 1 base from V and 0 bases from J; bases unmatched to any gene: 8. The CDR3 has 18 residues. CDR3 sequence reads: CASSLVRLAGTSTDTQYF. CDR3 sequence (DNA): TGTGCCAGCAGCTTAGTTCGGCTAGCGGGAACTAGCACAGATACGCAGTATTTT.

This chain links TRBV12-3 or TRBV12-4 with TRBJ1-6; 11 nucleotides align to TRBD1. The length of the CDR3 is 15 residues. J was trimmed by 10 bases and V by 5 bases; bases with no gene match: 7. The CDR3 here is CASSGMGQGVSPLHF. The CDR3, as DNA: TGTGCCAGCAGTGGAATGGGACAGGGGGTATCACCCCTCCACTTT.

This chain uses TRBV4-1 with TRBJ1-1; a possible D gene is TRBD1 (6 bases). Germline values: CDR1 MGHRA, CDR2 YSYEKL. V was trimmed by 8 bases and J by 3 bases, leaving 10 bases between them. There are 12 residues in the CDR3. The CDR3 sequence: CASRQEHTEAFF. In DNA, the CDR3 is TGCGCCAGCCGACAGGAACACACTGAAGCTTTCTTT.

The rearrangement uses TRBV7-2 and TRBJ2-3, with TRBD2 identical over 10 bases. V was pared by 0 bases and J by 0 bases, with 0 bases of the junction left unmatched. CDR1 is SGHTA, CDR2 FQGNSA, per germline. This CDR3 has 16 residues. The CDR3 DNA reads TGTGCCAGCAGCTTAGCGGGACTAGCGAGCACAGATACGCAGTATTTT. Translated: CASSLAGLASTDTQYF.

In its sample, this clonotype was seen a few times. CDR3 in DNA: TGTGCCAGCACCTCTACGCCCAATCAGCCCCAGCATTTT. Amino acid sequence: CASTSTPNQPQHF. The genes are TRBV12-3 or TRBV12-4 and TRBJ1-5; D is undetermined. The CDR3 loop spans 13 amino acids. V lost 7 bases to trimming and J lost 3 bases, with 10 bases between them.

The chain is built from TRBV9 and TRBJ2-7; no definite D call. Germline values: CDR1 SGDLS, CDR2 YYNGEE. This CDR3 contains 14 residues. The V and J ends lost 0 bases and 2 bases respectively, with 9 bases between them. CDR3 in amino acids: CASSVDMGTYEQYF. The DNA for the CDR3 is TGTGCCAGCAGCGTAGATATGGGGACCTACGAGCAGTACTTC.

This clonotype has more than one count but fewer than ten. The chain carries TRBV20-1 and TRBJ2-6; D uncertain. This CDR3 has 14 residues. Germline loops: CDR1 DFQATT, CDR2 SNEGSKA (reference sequence). Trimming removed 6 bases from V and 1 base from J, with 10 bases in between. CDR3 in amino acids: CSAPPWSGANVLTF. In nucleotides, the CDR3 is TGCAGTGCACCTCCATGGTCTGGGGCCAACGTCCTGACTTTC.

This clonotype was detected only a few times. The CDR3 here is CASSSGWDREQFF. DNA for the CDR3: TGTGCCAGCAGCTCAGGATGGGATCGTGAGCAGTTCTTC. The chain carries TRBV7-2 and TRBJ2-1; D call uncertain. The CDR3 totals 13 residues. In germline, CDR1 is SGHTA, CDR2 FQGNSA. V was clipped by 4 bases and J by 9 bases, with 13 bases between them.

This clonotype was counted only a few times. The genes are TRBV12-3 or TRBV12-4 and TRBJ2-7, with 10 positions matching TRBD1. The length of the CDR3 is 16 residues. J gave up 4 bases and V 3 bases, and 9 bases lay outside the gene matches. CDR3 amino acids: CASSLMTGTGVYEQYF. CDR3 coding DNA: TGTGCCAGCAGTTTGATGACCGGGACAGGGGTGTACGAGCAGTACTTC.